This T cell receptor beta chain was sequenced for a study of immune reconstitution after stem cell transplant in scleroderma. TCRdb re-analysed the RT-PCR reads in MiXCR, keeping a single row per CDR3 protein. The data hold about 4,000 distinct CDR3 sequences, with under 7.5% observed a single time. Trimming pared 4 bases from V and 4 bases from J, leaving 1 base between. Germline V gene lookup returns CDR1 KGHSH and CDR2 LQKENI. The CDR3 sequence is 10 residues long. By its share, this clonotype is medium-sized. This rearrangement joins TRBV18 to TRBJ2-5; D is uncertain. This clonotype was sampled from a female donor with systemic sclerosis. The specimen was obtained before or after autologous hematopoietic stem cell transplantation (not recorded which). CDR3 nucleotide sequence: TGTGCCAGCTCACTAGAGACCCAGTACTTC. Translated: CASSLETQYF.